What follows are 29 T cell receptor beta chains derived from one specimen sequenced in a study of T cell changes during pregnancy in multiple sclerosis. Assay: immunoSEQ multiplex PCR; the TCRdb copy retains only in-frame clones and omits some. Of some 60,000 clones listed, about nine tenths are singletons. The starting material was CD4+ T cells from peripheral blood mononuclear cells, obtained in the third trimester of pregnancy. These receptors all stem from a female donor with multiple sclerosis, enrolled in a pregnancy study.

The V and J genes are TRBV5-6 and TRBJ2-5; D call uncertain. Per germline, CDR1 SGHDT and CDR2 YYEEEE. Trimming removed 5 bases at V and 5 bases at J, with 19 bases between. The CDR3 runs 15 residues. Written as DNA, the CDR3 is TGTGCCAGCAGTCGATGGAAACAGAGTGGGGAGACCCAGTACTTC. Protein sequence: CASSRWKQSGETQYF.

V gene TRBV5-1 combines with J gene TRBJ1-1; perhaps TRBD1 as D (5 bases). The V gene lost 0 bases and the J gene lost 1 base, with 13 bases spanning the gap. This CDR3 has 16 amino acids. From germline, CDR1 is SGHRS and CDR2 YFSETQ. The CDR3 protein is CASSLGFAGTNTEAFF. As DNA, the CDR3 is TGCGCCAGCAGCTTGGGGTTCGCGGGGACGAACACTGAAGCTTTCTTT.

This sequence joins TRBV29-1 and TRBJ2-5, with TRBD2 identical over 14 bases. The junction had 12 bases not matched to a gene; V was cut back by 5 bases and J by 4 bases. Germline V gene lookup returns CDR1 SQVTM and CDR2 ANQGSEA. The CDR3 has 17 residues. CDR3 in DNA: TGCAGCGTTACCCTGGGACTAGCGGGGGCCGGAGCAGAGACCCAGTACTTC. This gives the protein CSVTLGLAGAGAETQYF. Variable domain in full (rest from reference TRBV29-1 and TRBJ2-5): SAVISQKPSRDICQRGTSLTIQCQVDSQVTMMFWYRQQPGQSLTLIATANQGSEATYESGFVIDKFPISRPNLTFSTLTVSNMSPEDSSIYLCSVTLGLAGAGAETQYFGPGTRLLVL.

J is TRBJ1-5 and V is TRBV5-8; unclear D gene. Germline V gives CDR1 SGHTS, CDR2 YDEGEE. The CDR3 has 13 amino acids. Trimming removed 0 bases from V and 4 bases from J, with 5 bases in between. The CDR3: CASSLDGNQPQHF. CDR3 DNA: TGTGCCAGCAGCTTGGACGGTAATCAGCCCCAGCATTTT.

The CDR3 sequence is CASSPRTGVSNQPQHF. The CDR3, as DNA: TGTGCCAGCAGTCCGAGGACAGGAGTTAGCAATCAGCCCCAGCATTTT. J is TRBJ1-5 and V is TRBV27; TRBD1 matches at 7 bases. Trimming took 5 bases from V and 0 from J; bases not matched to a gene: 7. Germline values: CDR1 MNHEY, CDR2 SMNVEV (reference sequence). The CDR3 length is 16 residues.

This clone has just one count. V gene TRBV4-1 combines with J gene TRBJ2-1; weak D call: TRBD2 (6 bases). This CDR3 is 15 amino acids long. Trimming removed 0 bases at V and 4 bases at J, with 10 bases between. Germline V CDR1 and CDR2: MGHRA, YSYEKL. CDR3 region: CASSQEGREYNEQFF. In DNA, the CDR3 is TGCGCCAGCAGCCAAGAGGGGCGGGAATACAATGAGCAGTTCTTC.

In this sample, this clone turned up a few times. The chain employs TRBV30 and TRBJ1-1; D remains ambiguous. Germline CDR1 is GTSNPN and CDR2 is SVGIG (reference sequence). The V end lost 3 bases, the J end lost 0 bases, and 14 bases lay between the germline ends. The CDR3 runs to 15 residues. The CDR3 DNA is TGTGCCTGGAGCTCATCCCAGGTCATGAACACTGAAGCTTTCTTT. Translating gives CAWSSSQVMNTEAFF.

V and J are TRBV29-1 and TRBJ1-1, with D perhaps matching TRBD1 (5 bases). The V gene lost 5 bases and the J gene lost 5 bases, with 15 bases spanning the gap. The length of the CDR3 is 13 residues. The germline gives CDR1 SQVTM, CDR2 ANQGSEA. The CDR3 DNA is TGCAGCGTTACCGGGACTGAGGGGACTGAAGCTTTCTTT. The encoded protein is CSVTGTEGTEAFF.

The chain couples TRBV7-9 to TRBJ1-2; 11 nucleotides agree with TRBD1. From germline, CDR1 is SEHNR and CDR2 FQNEAQ (reference sequence). With V trimmed by 3 bases and J by 4 bases, 7 bases remained unmatched. The CDR3 consists of 16 residues. The CDR3 loop is CASSFEWGQGVYGYTF. Here the CDR3 DNA reads TGTGCCAGCAGCTTCGAATGGGGACAGGGGGTCTATGGCTACACCTTC.

For this clone: The same CDR3 is also encoded by other DNA sequences in this sample. The chain is built from TRBV2 and TRBJ2-7; TRBD1 aligns across 9 bases. The V gene end was trimmed by 2 bases and the J gene end by 3 bases; junction bases not matched to a gene: 2. Germline CDR1 and CDR2: SNHLY and FYNNEI. The CDR3 covers 14 residues. The CDR3 reads CASSETGGGYEQYF. DNA for the CDR3: TGTGCCAGCAGTGAAACAGGGGGCGGCTACGAGCAGTACTTC.

The V call is TRBV30, the J call TRBJ1-5; a possible D gene is TRBD1 (6 bases). V gave up 5 bases and J gave up 11 bases, with 22 bases separating them. The germline gives CDR1 GTSNPN, CDR2 SVGIG (reference sequence). The CDR3 is 14 residues long. This chain's CDR3 is CAWSNYRDSRAQHF. CDR3 bases: TGTGCCTGGTCAAATTACAGGGATTCCAGGGCCCAGCATTTT.

This chain connects TRBV5-8 to TRBJ1-4; D call uncertain. The germline V gene encodes CDR1 SGHTS and CDR2 YDEGEE. Trimming took off 4 bases at V and 4 bases at J, with 14 bases between the two ends. This CDR3 has 15 residues. The CDR3 spells CASSRRAAFNEKLFF. CDR3 in DNA: TGTGCCAGCAGCCGGCGGGCAGCCTTTAATGAAAAACTGTTTTTT.

The chain carries TRBV2 and TRBJ1-5; maybe TRBD1 (6 bases). Trimming shortened V by 4 bases and J by 0 bases, and 10 bases separated the two germline ends. Germline CDR1 and CDR2: SNHLY and FYNNEI. The CDR3 is made up of 15 amino acids. The CDR3 region is CASSAETGSNQPQHF. CDR3 nucleotide sequence: TGTGCCAGCAGTGCGGAGACAGGTAGCAATCAGCCCCAGCATTTT. The whole variable domain, remainder taken from reference TRBV2 and TRBJ1-5, is EPEVTQTPSHQVTQMGQEVILRCVPISNHLYFYWYRQILGQKVEFLVSFYNNEISEKSEIFDDQFSVERPDGSNFTLKIRSTKLEDSAMYFCASSAETGSNQPQHFGDGTRLSIL.

This chain links TRBV6-6 with TRBJ1-1; TRBD1 is a possible D gene (6 bases). The germline gives CDR1 MNHNY, CDR2 SVGAGI (reference sequence). The CDR3 spans 15 residues. The V end was cut by 0 bases, the J end by 5 bases, with 13 bases between. This chain's CDR3 is CASSYSGRGGTEAFF. In DNA form, the CDR3 reads TGTGCCAGCAGTTACTCGGGCAGGGGTGGAACTGAAGCTTTCTTT.

This chain uses TRBV5-1 with TRBJ1-4; the match to TRBD1 covers 8 bases. The CDR3 covers 14 residues. V shed 4 bases and J 8 bases; nucleotides not matched to a gene: 7. Germline assignment: CDR1 SGHRS and CDR2 YFSETQ. The DNA for the CDR3 is TGCGCCAGCAGCATCGGACAGGGAGGCGAAAAACTGTTTTTT. It translates to CASSIGQGGEKLFF.

V is TRBV5-8 and J is TRBJ2-5; D may be TRBD1 (6 bases). V gave up 4 bases and J gave up 2 bases, with 18 bases separating them. The germline gives CDR1 SGHTS, CDR2 YDEGEE. This CDR3 has 16 amino acids. The CDR3 reads CASSIGGRGSQETQYF. As DNA, the CDR3 is TGTGCCAGCAGCATTGGGGGCAGGGGTTCTCAAGAGACCCAGTACTTC.

The rearrangement uses TRBV30 and TRBJ2-5; 8 nucleotides match TRBD2. Looked up from germline, CDR1 is GTSNPN and CDR2 is SVGIG (reference sequence). This CDR3 has 15 amino acids. V was pared by 3 bases and J by 2 bases, with 8 bases of the junction left unmatched. The CDR3, as DNA: TGTGCCTGGAGCGTAGCGGGATCCATACAAGAGACCCAGTACTTC. Its translation: CAWSVAGSIQETQYF.

The chain links TRBV5-1 to TRBJ2-7; 11 nucleotides match TRBD1. With 4 bases clipped from V and 3 bases from J, the junction kept 6 bases outside the gene matches. The length of the CDR3 is 15 residues. Germline values: CDR1 SGHRS, CDR2 YFSETQ. The CDR3 protein is CASSTGTGGLYEQYF. CDR3 in DNA: TGCGCCAGCAGCACAGGGACAGGGGGGCTCTACGAGCAGTACTTC.

This sequence joins TRBV30 and TRBJ1-5; 9 bases align to TRBD1. The junction had 4 bases not matched to a gene; V was cut back by 1 base and J by 9 bases. This CDR3 has 13 amino acids. Germline V gene data show CDR1 as GTSNPN and CDR2 as SVGIG (reference sequence). The DNA of the CDR3 is TGTGCCTGGAGTGGGACAGGGGATCTGCCCCAGCATTTT. Translated, it gives CAWSGTGDLPQHF.

The genes are TRBV10-3 and TRBJ2-7; D remains unclear. This CDR3 has 11 residues. V shed 4 bases and J shed 2 bases, with 3 bases lying between them. Germline V lookup: CDR1 ENHRY, CDR2 SYGVKD. CDR3: CAISAAYEQYF. CDR3 coding DNA: TGTGCCATCAGTGCAGCCTACGAGCAGTACTTC.

The J gene is TRBJ2-6, the V gene TRBV7-9; possibly TRBD2 for D (6 bases). The germline gives CDR1 SEHNR, CDR2 FQNEAQ (reference sequence). This CDR3 comprises 16 residues. V lost 7 bases to trimming and J lost 0 bases, with 13 bases between them. Written as DNA, the CDR3 is TGTGCCAGCACCCCCGGGGACTTCTCTGGGGCCAACGTCCTGACTTTC. Translation gives CASTPGDFSGANVLTF.

The chain is built from TRBV28 and TRBJ2-7; 11 bases fit TRBD2. In germline, CDR1 is MDHEN, CDR2 SYDVKM. J lost 4 bases, V lost 8 bases, and 4 bases had no gene match. The CDR3 is 13 amino acids. The DNA of the CDR3 is TGTGCCAGCCTAGCGGGAGGTAATTACGAGCAGTACTTC. This translates into CASLAGGNYEQYF.

The chain links TRBV19 to TRBJ1-2; a weak D match, TRBD1 (5 bases). CDR1 and CDR2 from the germline V gene are LNHDA and SQIVND (reference sequence). The CDR3 totals 15 residues. Trimming removed 7 bases from V and 0 bases from J, with 15 bases in between. The CDR3 loop is CASTPGGEPNYGYTF. The CDR3 DNA sequence: TGTGCCAGTACCCCGGGGGGGGAACCTAACTATGGCTACACCTTC.

This rearrangement joins TRBV9 to TRBJ2-5; 11 bases fit TRBD2. Unmatched junction bases numbered 17, after V lost 10 bases and J lost 3 bases. Per germline, CDR1 SGDLS and CDR2 YYNGEE. The CDR3 runs 17 residues. CDR3 loop: CASNPGASGGREETQYF. CDR3 in DNA: TGTGCCTCTAACCCTGGGGCTAGCGGGGGGAGGGAAGAGACCCAGTACTTC.

The chain couples TRBV5-1 to TRBJ2-7; D might be TRBD1 (6 bases). V was clipped by 4 bases and J by 4 bases, with 21 bases between them. The V gene's germline CDR1 is SGHRS and CDR2 YFSETQ. This CDR3 spans 16 amino acids. DNA for the CDR3: TGCGCCAGCAGCCCGAAAGGTGTAGGGGGTGAGTACGAGCAGTACTTC. This sequence encodes CASSPKGVGGEYEQYF.

This clone was counted a few times. Other nucleotide sequences from this sample produce the same CDR3. The genes are TRBV5-6 and TRBJ2-7, with D hard to call. The CDR3 is 11 amino acids. V was trimmed by 3 bases and J by 3 bases, leaving 4 bases between them. Germline CDR1 is SGHDT and CDR2 is YYEEEE. In nucleotides, the CDR3 is TGTGCCAGCAGCTCAAACTACGAGCAGTACTTC. Encoded protein: CASSSNYEQYF.

The V and J genes are TRBV6-1 and TRBJ1-1, with 8 bases fitting TRBD1. This CDR3 is 14 amino acids long. The V gene end was trimmed by 4 bases and the J gene end by 4 bases; junction bases not matched to a gene: 5. Germline lookup yields CDR1 MNHNS and CDR2 SASEGT. Here the CDR3 DNA reads TGTGCCAGCAGTGTCCTGACAGGGGTCACTGAAGCTTTCTTT. It is translated as CASSVLTGVTEAFF.

The CDR3 here is CASSVRGGTEAFF. The DNA of the CDR3 is TGCGCCAGCAGTGTCCGGGGGGGGACTGAAGCTTTCTTT. The rearrangement links TRBV10-2 to TRBJ1-1; weak D call: TRBD1 (5 bases). Germline-derived CDR1 and CDR2 are WSHSY and SAAADI. V dropped 4 bases and J dropped 5 bases, with 11 bases sitting between them. The CDR3 loop spans 13 amino acids.

This rearrangement joins TRBV4-3 to TRBJ1-1, with TRBD1 matching over 9 bases. V lost 5 bases, J lost 10 bases, and 8 bases stayed unmatched. Per the germline V gene, CDR1 is LGHNA and CDR2 is YSLEER. This CDR3 spans 13 amino acids. CDR3 in DNA: TGCGCCAGCAGCAGTGGACAGGGGAGATTAGCTTTCTTT. Its translation: CASSSGQGRLAFF.